What follows are 19 T cell receptor beta chains derived from one specimen sequenced in a study of blood T cells in healthy people across ages. Sample-barcoded 5' priming and a J-beta primer mix drove a second PCR of 7 to 11 cycles. TCRdb fed the 5' RACE reads into MiXCR, producing one record per CDR3 protein. The data hold about 900,000 distinct CDR3 sequences, with 62% observed a single time. Sequences were obtained from blood. All receptors come from a man aged 25-45 years in good health.

V usage is TRBV28 and J usage is TRBJ1-2; no clear D gene. CDR1 and CDR2 (germline): MDHEN, SYDVKM. CDR3 length equals 13 residues. Deletions cut 1 base from V and 7 bases from J, with 10 bases between. The CDR3 nucleotides are TGTGCCAGCAGTTTATACAAGGAGCTTGGCTACACCTTC. Encoded protein: CASSLYKELGYTF.

The chain couples TRBV7-2 to TRBJ1-2; TRBD1 agrees at 8 bases. V was pared by 5 bases and J by 0 bases, with 8 bases of the junction left unmatched. This CDR3 contains 16 residues. Germline CDR1 SGHTA, CDR2 FQGNSA. The CDR3 DNA reads as TGTGCCAGCAGCGGGGGGACAGGCGTCACTAACTATGGCTACACCTTC. It specifies CASSGGTGVTNYGYTF.

The chain couples TRBV9 to TRBJ2-6; TRBD2 is a possible D gene (7 bases). The V gene's germline CDR1 is SGDLS and CDR2 YYNGEE. V was trimmed by 4 bases and J by 2 bases, leaving 13 bases between them. The CDR3 contains 16 residues. The CDR3 region is CASSKGGQTGANVLTF. The CDR3 DNA is TGTGCCAGCAGCAAGGGGGGGCAAACTGGGGCCAACGTCCTGACTTTC.

A single count supports this clonotype. The genes are TRBV6-2 or TRBV6-3 and TRBJ2-7; D not certain. The CDR3 runs to 16 residues. V gave up 0 bases and J gave up 2 bases, with 14 bases separating them. The V gene's germline CDR1 is MNHEY and CDR2 SVGEGT. DNA for the CDR3: TGTGCCAGCAGTTACTCGAAGGGCAGCAATGCCTACGAGCAGTACTTC. As protein: CASSYSKGSNAYEQYF.

The chain employs TRBV4-3 and TRBJ2-4; D remains ambiguous. The V and J ends lost 0 bases and 3 bases respectively, with 18 bases between them. CDR3 length: 18 amino acids. Germline V gene sequence: CDR1 LGHNA, CDR2 YSLEER. CDR3 region: CASSQDVGRVTDKNIQYF. DNA for the CDR3: TGCGCCAGCAGCCAAGATGTAGGAAGGGTGACCGACAAAAACATTCAGTACTTC.

The chain links TRBV9 to TRBJ2-5, with TRBD2 matching 7 bases. The ends lost 2 bases at V and 9 bases at J; junction bases unmatched: 4. The CDR3 contains 12 residues. Germline assignment: CDR1 SGDLS and CDR2 YYNGEE. CDR3 loop: CASSVSGGSQYF. CDR3 nucleotides: TGTGCCAGCAGCGTTTCGGGGGGATCCCAGTACTTC. The variable domain in full, completed from reference TRBV9 and TRBJ2-5, reads DSGVTQTPKHLITATGQRVTLRCSPRSGDLSVYWYQQSLDQGLQFLIQYYNGEERAKGNILERFSAQQFPDLHSELNLSSLELGDSALYFCASSVSGGSQYFGPGTRLLVL.

The table lists this clonotype with many counts. The chain couples TRBV7-9 to TRBJ2-1, with 8 positions matching TRBD1. This CDR3 spans 14 amino acids. CDR1 is SEHNR and CDR2 is FQNEAQ in the germline V gene (reference sequence). With 1 base clipped from V and 14 bases from J, the junction kept 10 bases outside the gene matches. Here the CDR3 DNA reads TGTGCCAGCAGCTTAGACTTGGCAGGGGGCAGGGAGTTCTTC. It encodes CASSLDLAGGREFF.

This chain joins TRBV5-1 and TRBJ2-6; possible D gene TRBD2, 7 bases. CDR3 size: 18 residues. Looked up from germline, CDR1 is SGHRS and CDR2 is YFSETQ. The V end lost 4 bases, the J end lost 0 bases, and 17 bases lay between the germline ends. The DNA of the CDR3 is TGCGCCAGCAGCATCCTACGGGGGGCGTACTCTGGGGCCAACGTCCTGACTTTC. Amino acid sequence: CASSILRGAYSGANVLTF. Based on the CDR3 plus reference TRBV5-1 and TRBJ2-6, the full variable domain is KAGVTQTPRYLIKTRGQQVTLSCSPISGHRSVSWYQQTPGQGLQFLFEYFSETQRNKGNFPGRFSGRQFSNSRSEMNVSTLELGDSALYLCASSILRGAYSGANVLTFGAGSRLTVL.

The genes are TRBV7-2 and TRBJ2-5, with a tentative D call TRBD2 (5 bases). V was cut by 5 bases and J by 3 bases, with 10 bases left in between. CDR3 length equals 13 residues. Germline CDR1 reads SGHTA; CDR2 reads FQGNSA. The CDR3 DNA sequence: TGTGCCAGCAGCACCCTAGCAAAAGAGACCCAGTACTTC. It encodes CASSTLAKETQYF.

The CDR3 loop is CATSDVASGGETQYF. CDR3 coding DNA: TGTGCCACCAGTGATGTAGCCAGCGGGGGAGAGACCCAGTACTTC. This chain links TRBV24-1 with TRBJ2-5, with 8 bases aligning to TRBD2. J lost 4 bases, V lost 3 bases, and 6 bases had no gene match. The CDR3 is 15 amino acids. In germline, CDR1 is KGHDR, CDR2 SFDVKD.

This clonotype came up a few times. CDR3 region: CSVEWDRVYNEQFF. CDR3 sequence (DNA): TGCAGCGTTGAGTGGGACAGGGTTTACAATGAGCAGTTCTTC. The rearrangement joins TRBV29-1 to TRBJ2-1; 9 bases are shared with TRBD1. Germline V lookup: CDR1 SQVTM, CDR2 ANQGSEA. The CDR3 consists of 14 residues. Trimming took 3 bases from V and 4 from J; bases not matched to a gene: 4.

V usage is TRBV7-2 and J usage is TRBJ2-7, with 8 nucleotides matching TRBD2. This CDR3 is 16 amino acids long. Germline CDR1 reads SGHTA; CDR2 reads FQGNSA. With V trimmed by 5 bases and J by 2 bases, 11 bases remained unmatched. The CDR3 DNA reads as TGTGCCAGCAGCCCCCGGGGGGGGACTACAGCCTACGAGCAGTACTTC. It codes for CASSPRGGTTAYEQYF.

The rearrangement links TRBV2 to TRBJ1-5; TRBD1 is a possible D gene (5 bases). Germline V gene sequence: CDR1 SNHLY, CDR2 FYNNEI. The germline V and J ends were trimmed by 7 bases and 9 bases, with 16 bases remaining between them. The CDR3 loop spans 13 amino acids. This chain's CDR3 is CASKGQGSWPQHF. CDR3 nucleotides: TGTGCCAGCAAAGGGCAGGGTTCGTGGCCCCAGCATTTT.

This clonotype was picked up a small number of times. V is TRBV5-1 and J is TRBJ2-3, with 11 bases identical to TRBD2. This CDR3 region has 14 residues. Germline V gene sequence: CDR1 SGHRS, CDR2 YFSETQ. With V trimmed by 4 bases and J by 4 bases, 2 bases remained unmatched. The CDR3 bases are TGCGCCAGCAGCCCTAGCGGGAGGCCAGATACGCAGTATTTT. It translates to CASSPSGRPDTQYF. The complete variable domain, with remaining parts taken from reference TRBV5-1 and TRBJ2-3, reads KAGVTQTPRYLIKTRGQQVTLSCSPISGHRSVSWYQQTPGQGLQFLFEYFSETQRNKGNFPGRFSGRQFSNSRSEMNVSTLELGDSALYLCASSPSGRPDTQYFGPGTRLTVL.

This clonotype has a handful of counts. The V and J genes are TRBV7-2 and TRBJ2-3; 7 positions agree with TRBD2. Germline CDR1 SGHTA, CDR2 FQGNSA. This CDR3 comprises 16 residues. V was pared by 5 bases and J by 0 bases, with 8 bases of the junction left unmatched. The CDR3 region is CASSPRLAASTDTQYF. For the CDR3, the DNA is TGTGCCAGCAGCCCTAGACTAGCAGCTAGCACAGATACGCAGTATTTT. The full variable domain, rest sourced from reference TRBV7-2 and TRBJ2-3, is GAGVSQSPSNKVTEKGKDVELRCDPISGHTALYWYRQSLGQGLEFLIYFQGNSAPDKSGLPSDRFSAERTGGSVSTLTIQRTQQEDSAVYLCASSPRLAASTDTQYFGPGTRLTVL.

This rearrangement joins TRBV20-1 to TRBJ2-3; 14 bases fit TRBD2. The CDR3 spans 18 residues. The V gene end was trimmed by 0 bases and the J gene end by 6 bases; junction bases not matched to a gene: 11. In germline, CDR1 is DFQATT, CDR2 SNEGSKA (reference sequence). The CDR3 is CSARDLYPTSGGVDTQYF. CDR3 sequence (DNA): TGCAGTGCTAGAGATCTTTATCCGACTAGCGGGGGGGTGGATACGCAGTATTTT.

The genes are TRBV19 and TRBJ2-4; no definite D call. CDR1 and CDR2 from the germline V gene are LNHDA and SQIVND (reference sequence). This CDR3 is built from 12 residues. V gave up 8 bases and J gave up 0 bases, with 5 bases separating them. CDR3 bases: TGTGCCAGTGGTCGAGCCAAAAACATTCAGTACTTC. Residues: CASGRAKNIQYF. The full variable domain, its missing parts supplied by reference TRBV19 and TRBJ2-4, is DGGITQSPKYLFRKEGQNVTLSCEQNLNHDAMYWYRQDPGQGLRLIYYSQIVNDFQKGDIAEGYSVSREKKESFPLTVTSAQKNPTAFYLCASGRAKNIQYFGAGTRLSVL.

This chain links TRBV20-1 with TRBJ2-3; possibly TRBD1 or TRBD2 for D (7 bases each). The germline V and J ends were trimmed by 1 base and 0 bases, with 11 bases remaining between them. The CDR3 spans 15 residues. The germline V gene has CDR1 DFQATT and CDR2 SNEGSKA (reference sequence). This CDR3 is CSARAGGASTDTQYF. The CDR3 DNA is TGCAGTGCTAGAGCAGGGGGGGCTAGCACAGATACGCAGTATTTT.

The chain employs TRBV2 and TRBJ2-4, with TRBD2 matching 12 bases. The CDR3 runs to 16 residues. V gave up 7 bases and J gave up 2 bases; unmatched junction bases: 6. The germline V gene has CDR1 SNHLY and CDR2 FYNNEI. The CDR3 loop reads CASNLLAGGTKNIQYF. The CDR3 DNA follows: TGTGCCAGCAACCTACTAGCGGGGGGAACCAAAAACATTCAGTACTTC.